The next 25 T cell receptor beta chains were all read from a single sample in a study of blood T cells in healthy people across ages. Alongside a J-beta primer mix, a sample-barcoded 5' primer served in a second PCR lasting roughly 7 to 12 cycles. Each CDR3 protein is one row after TCRdb ran MiXCR on the 5' RACE reads. The sample lists about 640,000 distinct CDR3 sequences, roughly 53% occurring once. The sequencing input was blood. These TCRs come from a man aged 60 to 69 in good health.

This clonotype was seen once. V is TRBV20-1 and J is TRBJ2-1; 11 bases agree with TRBD2. Germline CDR1 reads DFQATT; CDR2 reads SNEGSKA (reference sequence). CDR3 size: 18 residues. V trimming: 5 bases; J trimming: 0 bases; junction bases outside the gene matches: 12. CDR3 protein: CSAPTPGLAGFSYNEQFF. CDR3 coding DNA: TGCAGTGCTCCTACCCCTGGACTAGCGGGTTTCTCCTACAATGAGCAGTTCTTC.

A note on this clonotype: A much larger clone lies one base from this, so it may be a read error. V and J are TRBV2 and TRBJ2-7; perhaps TRBD2 as D (6 bases). From germline, CDR1 is SNHLY and CDR2 FYNNEI. Trimming cost V 3 bases and J 2 bases, with 17 bases left between them. The CDR3 totals 16 residues. The CDR3 sequence is CASSEGRGGRPYEQYF. DNA of the CDR3: TGTGCCAGCAGTGAGGGCCGAGGAGGGAGGCCCTACGAGCAGTACTTC.

The V gene is TRBV3-1, the J gene TRBJ1-6, with 8 bases identical to TRBD1. CDR3 length: 15 amino acids. Germline CDR1 and CDR2: LGHDT and YNNKEL (reference sequence). Trimming at V came to 4 bases and at J to 7 bases, leaving 6 bases not matched to a gene. CDR3 in amino acids: CASSPNQGANSPLHF. The CDR3 DNA reads as TGTGCCAGCAGCCCGAACCAGGGGGCCAATTCACCCCTCCACTTT.

The chain combines TRBV10-3 with TRBJ1-1; the D is unclear. This CDR3 region has 14 residues. Trimming took off 2 bases at V and 0 bases at J, with 7 bases between the two ends. From germline, CDR1 is ENHRY and CDR2 SYGVKD. The CDR3 spells CAISEASMNTEAFF. In nucleotides, the CDR3 is TGTGCCATCAGTGAGGCTTCCATGAACACTGAAGCTTTCTTT.

V usage is TRBV6-6 and J usage is TRBJ2-7; a weak D match, TRBD1 (5 bases). V was cut by 0 bases and J by 3 bases, with 12 bases left in between. The CDR3 length is 15 residues. The germline V gene has CDR1 MNHNY and CDR2 SVGAGI (reference sequence). The CDR3 loop is CASSYSRAEIYEQYF. CDR3 coding DNA: TGTGCCAGCAGTTACTCCAGGGCAGAGATCTACGAGCAGTACTTC.

The sample holds many counts of this clonotype. This chain links TRBV5-1 with TRBJ2-6; TRBD1 matches at 11 bases. Germline V CDR1 and CDR2: SGHRS, YFSETQ. With 4 bases clipped from V and 0 bases from J, the junction kept 6 bases outside the gene matches. This CDR3 is built from 18 residues. CDR3 in amino acids: CASSVGQGALSGANVLTF. CDR3 bases: TGCGCCAGCAGCGTCGGACAGGGGGCTCTCTCTGGGGCCAACGTCCTGACTTTC.

The chain joins TRBV9 to TRBJ2-7; weak D call: TRBD2 (6 bases). Trimming removed 0 bases at V and 3 bases at J, with 13 bases between. The germline V gene encodes CDR1 SGDLS and CDR2 YYNGEE. The CDR3 has 15 residues. CDR3 coding DNA: TGTGCCAGCAGCGTAGATGGTAGCGGAAACTACGAGCAGTACTTC. Encoded protein: CASSVDGSGNYEQYF.

This chain joins TRBV7-9 and TRBJ1-2; D is unresolved. The germline V gene has CDR1 SEHNR and CDR2 FQNEAQ (reference sequence). V was pared by 2 bases and J by 2 bases, with 6 bases between. The CDR3 has 13 residues. The DNA of the CDR3 is TGTGCCAGCAGCTTAAGTCAGAACTATGGCTACACCTTC. Translation: CASSLSQNYGYTF.

This chain connects TRBV20-1 to TRBJ1-4; possibly TRBD1 for D (5 bases). CDR1 is DFQATT and CDR2 is SNEGSKA in the germline V gene (reference sequence). CDR3 size: 15 residues. The V end lost 1 base, the J end lost 2 bases, and 11 bases lay between the germline ends. The CDR3 loop reads CSARARVETNEKLFF. The CDR3 bases are TGCAGTGCTAGAGCCAGGGTAGAGACTAATGAAAAACTGTTTTTT.

Concerning this clonotype: The junction shows a germline mismatch at one end, possibly a read error. The chain links TRBV20-1 to TRBJ2-1, with 11 bases matching TRBD2. The germline CDR1 and CDR2 sequences are DFQATT and SNEGSKA (reference sequence). The CDR3 runs to 14 residues. CDR3 sequence (DNA): TGCAGTGTTAGCGGGGGGGGTTCCTACAAGGAGCAGTTCTTC. Translating gives CSVSGGGSYKEQFF.

The V call is TRBV7-2, the J call TRBJ1-1; D not resolved. The V end was cut by 1 base, the J end by 1 base, with 10 bases between. Germline V gene lookup returns CDR1 SGHTA and CDR2 FQGNSA. The CDR3 is made up of 15 amino acids. CDR3 nucleotide sequence: TGTGCCAGCAGCTTAGTTGGTCAGCCGAACACTGAAGCTTTCTTT. Translated: CASSLVGQPNTEAFF.

The chain couples TRBV5-1 to TRBJ1-1, with 7 bases fitting TRBD1. Looked up from germline, CDR1 is SGHRS and CDR2 is YFSETQ. The CDR3 covers 15 residues. Trimming took 0 bases from V and 6 from J; bases not matched to a gene: 8. This CDR3 is CASSLDPTGFAEAFF. The CDR3 region has the DNA TGCGCCAGCAGCTTGGACCCGACAGGGTTTGCTGAAGCTTTCTTT.

This clonotype was seen a handful of times. The chain recombines TRBV2 with TRBJ2-5, with unresolved D. Germline V gene data show CDR1 as SNHLY and CDR2 as FYNNEI. The V gene lost 6 bases and the J gene lost 1 base, with 18 bases spanning the gap. The CDR3 length is 16 residues. Here the CDR3 reads CASRPSLRWGQETQYF. The CDR3, as DNA: TGTGCCAGCAGACCCTCCCTCCGGTGGGGCCAAGAGACCCAGTACTTC.

A remark on this clonotype: Given the absence of the conserved phenylalanine or tryptophan at the CDR3 end, a read error is likely. This sequence joins TRBV5-6 and TRBJ2-7, with TRBD1 matching over 8 bases. The DNA end lines up better with TRBJ2-1; the J call may be wrong. The CDR3 sequence is 15 residues long. Germline V CDR1 and CDR2: SGHDT, YYEEEE. CDR3 sequence: CASSFPGQAAYEQFL. CDR3 bases: TGTGCCAGCAGCTTCCCGGGACAGGCGGCCTACGAGCAGTTCTTA.

V is TRBV2 and J is TRBJ1-1; weak D call: TRBD1 (6 bases). The V end was cut by 1 base, the J end by 0 bases, with 6 bases between. Germline CDR1 is SNHLY and CDR2 is FYNNEI. This CDR3 spans 14 amino acids. CDR3 sequence reads: CASSEDRVNTEAFF. The CDR3 nucleotides are TGTGCCAGCAGTGAAGACAGGGTGAACACTGAAGCTTTCTTT.

This clonotype has only a few counts. The chain couples TRBV5-1 to TRBJ1-2; the match to TRBD1 covers 9 bases. The germline V gene encodes CDR1 SGHRS and CDR2 YFSETQ. After removal of 7 bases from V and 5 bases from J, the junction contained 9 bases not matched to a gene. The CDR3 is 14 amino acids. The CDR3 protein is CASGTTGGAYGYTF. In DNA form, the CDR3 reads TGCGCCAGCGGGACAACAGGGGGCGCGTATGGCTACACCTTC.

The V gene is TRBV19, the J gene TRBJ2-5, with no clear D. Trimming pared 10 bases from V and 3 bases from J, leaving 18 bases between. The CDR3 consists of 14 residues. Germline CDR1 and CDR2: LNHDA and SQIVND (reference sequence). CDR3 loop: CATGDGPAKETQYF. CDR3 nucleotide sequence: TGTGCCACTGGGGATGGACCAGCAAAAGAGACCCAGTACTTC.

This clonotype was counted once. The genes are TRBV14 and TRBJ1-5; 9 nucleotides line up with TRBD1. Trimming at V came to 3 bases and at J to 2 bases, leaving 14 bases not matched to a gene. Looked up from germline, CDR1 is SGHDN and CDR2 is FVKESK. This CDR3 is built from 19 residues. The CDR3 DNA reads TGTGCCAGCAGCCAGGTTCAAAACGGACGACAGGGGGGCAATCAGCCCCAGCATTTT. It specifies CASSQVQNGRQGGNQPQHF.

In the case of this clonotype: This may come from a read error, since a much larger clone is one base off. The rearrangement uses TRBV10-2 and TRBJ1-4; no clear D. Germline V gene lookup returns CDR1 WSHSY and CDR2 SAAADI. The CDR3 has 13 residues. The CDR3 sequence is CASSLGTKEKLFF. CDR3 DNA sequence: TGCGCCAGCAGTTTGGGAACTAAGGAAAAACTGTTTTTT.

This clonotype came up a few times. This chain uses TRBV7-7 with TRBJ2-5, with 10 bases aligning to TRBD1. The V and J ends lost 4 bases and 0 bases, in that order; junction bases with no gene match: 2. The germline gives CDR1 SSHAT, CDR2 FNYEAQ (reference sequence). The CDR3 sequence is 15 residues long. CDR3 amino acids: CASSSGQGYQETQYF. The CDR3 coding sequence is TGTGCCAGCAGCTCGGGACAGGGGTACCAAGAGACCCAGTACTTC.

The gene calls are TRBV9 and TRBJ2-3; 12 bases agree with TRBD2. This CDR3 contains 15 residues. Trimming at V came to 2 bases and at J to 5 bases, leaving 3 bases not matched to a gene. Germline assignment: CDR1 SGDLS and CDR2 YYNGEE. CDR3 in DNA: TGTGCCAGCAGCGTTAAGACTAGCGGGGGAGATACGCAGTATTTT. Translation gives CASSVKTSGGDTQYF.

The rearrangement joins TRBV20-1 to TRBJ2-1; 7 positions agree with TRBD2. Trimming at V came to 2 bases and at J to 0 bases, leaving 4 bases not matched to a gene. There are 15 residues in the CDR3. CDR1 and CDR2 from the germline V gene are DFQATT and SNEGSKA (reference sequence). The CDR3 here is CSARPSGLSYNEQFF. Written as DNA, the CDR3 is TGCAGTGCTAGACCTAGCGGACTCTCCTACAATGAGCAGTTCTTC.

J is TRBJ1-5 and V is TRBV29-1; perhaps TRBD1 as D (6 bases). CDR1 SQVTM and CDR2 ANQGSEA come from the germline V gene. V lost 5 bases, J lost 7 bases, and 15 bases lay in between. The CDR3 contains 13 residues. CDR3 protein: CSVSTGWEQPQHF. In nucleotides, the CDR3 is TGCAGCGTTTCGACAGGTTGGGAGCAGCCCCAGCATTTT.

This chain joins TRBV12-3 or TRBV12-4 and TRBJ1-2; D is perhaps TRBD1 (5 bases). V lost 6 bases, J lost 7 bases, and 15 bases lay in between. This CDR3 region has 13 residues. The CDR3 nucleotides are TGTGCCAGCAGCCAAGGTGCAGGGTCTGGCTACACCTTC. Translated, it gives CASSQGAGSGYTF.

V and J are TRBV3-1 and TRBJ1-1; 8 bases match TRBD1. Germline V gives CDR1 LGHDT, CDR2 YNNKEL (reference sequence). This CDR3 has 16 amino acids. V shed 1 base, J shed 10 bases, and the junction held 14 bases outside the gene matches. The CDR3 DNA sequence: TGTGCCAGCAGCCAAGGGACAGGGCATCTATCCGGAGGAGCTTTCTTT. It yields the protein CASSQGTGHLSGGAFF.